This TCR beta chain was documented in a study of T cells in Graves' hyperthyroidism and ophthalmopathy. Regarding the study as a whole: Within blood appeared most thyroid clonotypes that had expanded above 0.001.

What was amplified from RNA transcripts were TCR beta CDR3 regions. The primer set for the first-round RT-PCR of the TCR CDR3 was HTBI. TCRdb ran MiXCR on the multiplex PCR reads and lists one entry per CDR3 protein. The data contain around 450,000 distinct CDR3 sequences, approximately 15% of them singletons. The CDR3 extends over 15 amino acids. Germline assignment: CDR1 SNHLY and CDR2 FYNNEI. V was clipped by 2 bases and J by 0 bases, with 9 bases between them. At least ten counts were recorded for this clonotype. Antigen specificity is unknown. Absent ophthalmopathy progression within 18 months defined stable Graves' hyperthyroidism. Exclusion followed for patients with uncontrolled infection, other autoimmune disease, pregnancy or lactation. A roughly 10 ml volume of fresh peripheral blood provided the PBMCs.

The sample comprised blood. This receptor was taken from a woman aged 18-30 years with Graves' hyperthyroidism. The chain has TRBV2 and TRBJ2-3; D might be TRBD1 or TRBD2, each matching 5 bases. CDR3 amino acids: CASSERDGSTDTQYF. CDR3 DNA: TGTGCCAGCAGTGAACGGGACGGCAGCACAGATACGCAGTATTTT.